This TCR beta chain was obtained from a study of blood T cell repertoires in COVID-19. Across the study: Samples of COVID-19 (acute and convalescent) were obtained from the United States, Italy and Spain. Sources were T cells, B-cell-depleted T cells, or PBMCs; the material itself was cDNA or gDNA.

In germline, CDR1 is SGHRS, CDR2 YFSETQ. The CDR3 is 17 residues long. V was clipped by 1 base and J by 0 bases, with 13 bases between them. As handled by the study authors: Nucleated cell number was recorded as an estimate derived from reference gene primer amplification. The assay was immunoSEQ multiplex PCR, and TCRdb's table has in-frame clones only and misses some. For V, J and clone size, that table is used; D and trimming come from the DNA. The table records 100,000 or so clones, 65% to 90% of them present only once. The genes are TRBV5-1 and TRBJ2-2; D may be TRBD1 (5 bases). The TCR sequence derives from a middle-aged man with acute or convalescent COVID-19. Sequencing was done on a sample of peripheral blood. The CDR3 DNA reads TGCGCCAGCAGCTTGCCTCCGGCAGGGACGAACACCGGGGAGCTGTTTTTT. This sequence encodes CASSLPPAGTNTGELFF.